One sample yielded the 17 T cell receptor beta chains listed below, sequenced in a study of graft-versus-host responses after intestinal transplantation. The table came from immunoSEQ multiplex PCR; TCRdb's copy has only in-frame clones and leaves some out. The sample shows around 97,000 clones, about nine tenths of them seen only once. No antigen has been identified for these receptors. The sequenced sample was unstimulated CD4+ T cells sorted from spleen or lymph node cells, obtained before transplant. The receptors derive from a human donor who was the organ donor for an intestinal transplant.

V usage is TRBV4-2 and J usage is TRBJ1-4; D possibly corresponds to TRBD1 (5 bases). The V gene's germline CDR1 is LGHNA and CDR2 YNFKEQ. CDR3 length: 18 amino acids. V shed 0 bases and J shed 5 bases, with 19 bases lying between them. CDR3 amino acids: CASSQDDRTVPRNEKLFF. CDR3 DNA sequence: TGTGCCAGCAGCCAAGATGACAGAACGGTCCCTCGAAATGAAAAACTGTTTTTT.

The chain couples TRBV7-8 to TRBJ2-7; 8 positions agree with TRBD2. Per the germline V gene, CDR1 is SGHVS and CDR2 is FQNEAQ. There are 13 residues in the CDR3. The CDR3 here is CAGGLVYSGEQYF. In DNA, the CDR3 is TGTGCGGGGGGACTAGTCTATTCGGGAGAGCAGTACTTC.

This clone was detected only a few times. The V call is TRBV11-2, the J call TRBJ1-5; 10 nucleotides align to TRBD1. From germline, CDR1 is SGHAT and CDR2 FQNNGV. J was trimmed by 6 bases and V by 5 bases; bases with no gene match: 1. The CDR3 sequence is 13 residues long. This CDR3 reads CASSRDRGQPQHF. The DNA of the CDR3 is TGTGCCAGCAGCCGGGACAGGGGTCAGCCCCAGCATTTT. Variable domain in full (rest from reference TRBV11-2 and TRBJ1-5): EAGVAQSPRYKIIEKRQSVAFWCNPISGHATLYWYQQILGQGPKLLIQFQNNGVVDDSQLPKDRFSAERLKGVDSTLKIQPAKLEDSAVYLCASSRDRGQPQHFGDGTRLSIL.

V usage is TRBV9 and J usage is TRBJ1-2; 8 bases line up with TRBD1. The CDR3 has 13 residues. CDR1 is SGDLS and CDR2 is YYNGEE in the germline V gene. The V gene end was trimmed by 4 bases and the J gene end by 7 bases; junction bases not matched to a gene: 6. CDR3 in amino acids: CASSYDRGGGYTF. The CDR3 nucleotides are TGTGCCAGCAGCTACGACAGGGGTGGTGGCTACACCTTC.

This clone has more than one count but fewer than ten. The chain is built from TRBV4-1 and TRBJ2-7, with 9 bases matching TRBD1. The J segment lost 2 bases and the V segment lost 4 bases, leaving 3 bases of the junction unmatched. CDR1 and CDR2 from the germline V gene are MGHRA and YSYEKL. This CDR3 comprises 14 residues. The CDR3 nucleotides read TGCGCCAGCAGCCGGGACAGGGAGCCCTACGAGCAGTACTTC. It translates to CASSRDREPYEQYF.

This chain joins TRBV4-1 and TRBJ2-7, with TRBD2 matching 10 bases. V shed 2 bases, J shed 7 bases, and the junction held 8 bases outside the gene matches. CDR3 length equals 15 residues. CDR1 is MGHRA and CDR2 is YSYEKL in the germline V gene. CDR3 DNA: TGCGCCAGCAGCCAAATTAGCGGGGGGTTAGGAGAGCAGTACTTC. It codes for CASSQISGGLGEQYF.

The chain uses TRBV19 and TRBJ1-3, with a possible D match to TRBD1 (5 bases). The CDR3 sequence is 12 residues long. V was pared by 9 bases and J by 2 bases, with 8 bases between. Germline V gene lookup returns CDR1 LNHDA and CDR2 SQIVND (reference sequence). The CDR3 coding sequence is TGTGCCAGCAGGGTACCTGGAAACACCATATATTTT. It translates to CASRVPGNTIYF.

The chain carries TRBV7-9 and TRBJ1-2; weak D call: TRBD1 (5 bases). The V end lost 11 bases, the J end lost 4 bases, and 14 bases lay between the germline ends. Germline values: CDR1 SEHNR, CDR2 FQNEAQ (reference sequence). The CDR3 spans 12 residues. The CDR3 loop reads CACGRGSYGYTF. CDR3 bases: TGTGCCTGCGGGAGGGGAAGCTATGGCTACACCTTC.

In this sample, this clone turned up once. The chain couples TRBV7-3 to TRBJ2-5, with 7 nucleotides matching TRBD1. CDR3 size: 14 residues. Germline assignment: CDR1 SGHTA and CDR2 FQGTGA. Trimming cost V 5 bases and J 5 bases; bases outside gene matches: 8. Written as DNA, the CDR3 is TGTGCCAGCAGCCCTACAGGGGTCGGGGAGACCCAGTACTTC. Translation: CASSPTGVGETQYF.

As to this clone: Relative to the germline gene, one junction end is altered; a read error may explain this. The chain uses TRBV20-1 and TRBJ2-1; D remains ambiguous. The CDR3 loop spans 11 amino acids. Germline CDR1 is DFQATT and CDR2 is SNEGSKA (reference sequence). The CDR3 nucleotides read TGCAGTGCAAGAGGAGACAATGAGCAGTTCTTC. This translates into CSARGDNEQFF.

This chain links TRBV7-3 with TRBJ2-3; D is uncertain. This CDR3 comprises 14 residues. Trimming removed 1 base from V and 2 bases from J, with 7 bases in between. The V gene's germline CDR1 is SGHTA and CDR2 FQGTGA. The CDR3 DNA reads TGTGCCAGCAGCTTAAACAGCAACACAGATACGCAGTATTTT. This gives the protein CASSLNSNTDTQYF.

V and J are TRBV5-1 and TRBJ2-2, with 7 bases matching TRBD1. After removal of 4 bases from V and 6 bases from J, the junction contained 9 bases not matched to a gene. Germline CDR1 SGHRS, CDR2 YFSETQ. This CDR3 has 15 amino acids. In nucleotides, the CDR3 is TGCGCCAGCAGCCCGACAACAGGGGTCGCCGGGGAGCTGTTTTTT. Its protein product is CASSPTTGVAGELFF.

This clone occurred a few times. The chain joins TRBV4-2 to TRBJ1-4; the match to TRBD1 covers 7 bases. The germline CDR1 and CDR2 sequences are LGHNA and YNFKEQ. The CDR3 loop spans 17 amino acids. V dropped 0 bases and J dropped 6; count of bases not matched to a gene: 10. CDR3 coding DNA: TGTGCCAGCAGCCAAGATCTCGGGACAGTAATAGATGAAAAACTGTTTTTT. Translation gives CASSQDLGTVIDEKLFF.

The rearrangement links TRBV6-5 to TRBJ1-1, with TRBD1 as a possible D gene (5 bases). Germline lookup yields CDR1 MNHEY and CDR2 SVGAGI. This CDR3 comprises 14 residues. V was trimmed by 6 bases and J by 5 bases, leaving 16 bases between them. CDR3 in amino acids: CASSYRGSWTEAFF. The DNA of the CDR3 is TGTGCCAGCAGCTATCGGGGGTCATGGACTGAAGCTTTCTTT.

This clone has only one observation. This chain links TRBV7-2 with TRBJ2-7; D unresolved. The CDR3 loop spans 12 amino acids. V lost 4 bases, J lost 7 bases, and 11 bases lay in between. Germline V lookup: CDR1 SGHTA, CDR2 FQGNSA. The CDR3 coding sequence is TGTGCCAGCAGCTCCCACGGGTCAGAGCAGTACTTC. Translation: CASSSHGSEQYF.

The J gene is TRBJ2-3, the V gene TRBV2; D possibly corresponds to TRBD2 (7 bases). The CDR3 spans 14 residues. CDR1 is SNHLY and CDR2 is FYNNEI in the germline V gene. V shed 5 bases and J shed 1 base, with 10 bases lying between them. CDR3 residues: CASSPGGGTDTQYF. In nucleotides, the CDR3 is TGTGCCAGCAGTCCGGGGGGCGGCACAGATACGCAGTATTTT.

The V call is TRBV2, the J call TRBJ1-5, with D unclear. The CDR3 consists of 12 residues. Germline CDR1 SNHLY, CDR2 FYNNEI. V was cut by 8 bases and J by 4 bases, with 9 bases left in between. The CDR3 is CASQPGNQPQHF. The CDR3 DNA sequence: TGTGCCAGCCAACCAGGTAATCAGCCCCAGCATTTT. The variable domain in full, with the rest retrieved from reference TRBV2 and TRBJ1-5, is EPEVTQTPSHQVTQMGQEVILRCVPISNHLYFYWYRQILGQKVEFLVSFYNNEISEKSEIFDDQFSVERPDGSNFTLKIRSTKLEDSAMYFCASQPGNQPQHFGDGTRLSIL.